This is a list of T cell receptor beta chains from one sample in a study of monozygotic twins with cystic fibrosis. The protocol was immunoSEQ multiplex PCR, while the TCRdb copy is restricted to in-frame clones and leaves out a portion. The table includes around 15,000 clones, more than 80% detected once. What was sequenced was blood. These receptors originate from a boy aged 5-17 years with cystic fibrosis. Each CDR3 is given with its conserved first and last residue. Fields, in order: CDR3 length, J gene, clone size, D gene, V gene, CDR3 DNA, CDR3 protein. The D gene is left open where the match is weak. For some rows the clone size is stated as once, few or many, or as a class when expanded; others skip it.

>14|TRBJ1-4|-|-|TRBV29-1
TGCAGCGCCCGCCGTGGGGGTCTCGGAGAAAAACTGTTTTTT
CSARRGGLGEKLFF
>15|TRBJ1-2|few|-|TRBV30
TGTGCCTGGAGTGTACGTAATCGACAGCACTATGGCTACACCTTC
CAWSVRNRQHYGYTF
>15|TRBJ2-7|-|TRBD2|TRBV28
TGTGCCAGCACCCTTGGGGCGGCTAGCGGCTACGAGCAGTACTTC
CASTLGAASGYEQYF
>13|TRBJ1-2|once|TRBD1|TRBV29-1
TGCAGCGCCTCGGGACAGAGTAACTATGGCTACACCTTC
CSASGQSNYGYTF
>15|TRBJ1-2|-|-|TRBV9
TGTGCCAGCAGCGTCGAAATATCTTCCGTCTATGGCTACACCTTC
CASSVEISSVYGYTF
>13|TRBJ2-7|few|-|TRBV30
TGTGCCTGGGGGTCGGGGAGAGGTCCCGAGCAGTACTTC
CAWGSGRGPEQYF
>13|TRBJ2-1|-|TRBD2|TRBV6-6
TGTGCCAGCAGTCCCGGACTAGCGGATGAGCAGTTCTTC
CASSPGLADEQFF
>12|TRBJ1-2|-|-|TRBV7-9
TGTGCCAGCAGCGCTACGGCTTATGGCTACACCTTC
CASSATAYGYTF
>14|TRBJ1-1|-|TRBD1|TRBV5-1
TGCGCCAGCATGGGACAGGGATTGGACACTGAAGCTTTCTTT
CASMGQGLDTEAFF
>15|TRBJ1-5|-|-|TRBV28
TGTGCCAGCAGTTCCGGTAGCGGCCCCAATCAGCCCCAGCATTTT
CASSSGSGPNQPQHF
>17|TRBJ2-7|-|-|TRBV7-9
TGTGCCAGCAGCGAAGCCCGAAGCGCACCACTTATCTACGAGCAGTACTTC
CASSEARSAPLIYEQYF
>18|TRBJ1-1|-|-|TRBV5-1
TGCGCCAGCAGCTTGTTCCGGGCAGGGGACCACATGAACACTGAAGCTTTCTTT
CASSLFRAGDHMNTEAFF
>15|TRBJ2-7|-|TRBD2|TRBV5-1
TGCGCCAGCAGCTTGGCAGCGGGAGGCACCTACGAGCAGTACTTC
CASSLAAGGTYEQYF
>12|TRBJ1-1|-|-|TRBV6-5
TGTGCCAGCTACGACGGGAACACTGAAGCTTTCTTT
CASYDGNTEAFF
>15|TRBJ1-1|-|-|TRBV7-9
TGTGCCAGCAGCCCTAAGGCGAGGGGGAACACTGAAGCTTTCTTT
CASSPKARGNTEAFF
>14|TRBJ1-2|-|-|TRBV5-6
TGTGCCAGCAGCTTGGACAGGACTAACTATGGCTACACCTTC
CASSLDRTNYGYTF
>14|TRBJ2-7|once|TRBD2|TRBV7-3
TGTGCCAGCACCCCGGGACTAGCGGGATACGAGCAGTACTTC
CASTPGLAGYEQYF
>13|TRBJ1-2|-|TRBD1|TRBV6-1
TGTGCCAGCTGTTTGGGACAGCACTATGGCTACACCTTC
CASCLGQHYGYTF
>14|TRBJ1-1|-|TRBD1|TRBV13
TGTGCCAGCAGCTTCAGGGGGCGATCAACTGAAGCTTTCTTT
CASSFRGRSTEAFF
>16|TRBJ2-7|-|-|TRBV7-2
TGTGCCAGCAGCTTAGGTGTTGGCGAAAGCTCCTACGAGCAGTACTTC
CASSLGVGESSYEQYF
>15|TRBJ2-1|-|TRBD1|TRBV18
TGTGCCAGCTCACCAAGGACAGGGGTAAGGAATGAGCAGTTCTTC
CASSPRTGVRNEQFF
>15|TRBJ1-1|-|-|TRBV5-1
TGCGCCAGCAGCTTGGCCTCCGGTGGCGACACTGAAGCTTTCTTT
CASSLASGGDTEAFF
>13|TRBJ1-2|-|TRBD1|TRBV27
TGTGCCAGCAGTTCCGGGACAGGGGATGGCTACACCTTC
CASSSGTGDGYTF
>14|TRBJ1-2|-|TRBD1|TRBV11-2
TGTGCCAGCAGCTTGGCGGGACAGGGGATTGGCTACACCTTC
CASSLAGQGIGYTF
>14|TRBJ1-2|-|-|TRBV7-9
TGTGCCAGCAGCTTAGCGGCTCTTACCTATGGCTACACCTTC
CASSLAALTYGYTF
>18|TRBJ1-5|-|TRBD1|TRBV15
TGTGCCACCAGCAGGGATTCCGGGACAGGGGTTCGGAATCAGCCCCAGCATTTT
CATSRDSGTGVRNQPQHF
>13|TRBJ1-2|-|-|TRBV2
TGTGCCAGCAGTAGGGGATTAAACTATGGCTACACCTTC
CASSRGLNYGYTF
>15|TRBJ2-3|-|TRBD2|TRBV14
TGTGCCAGCAGCCAAGCACTAGCGTACACAGATACGCAGTATTTT
CASSQALAYTDTQYF
>12|TRBJ2-7|-|-|TRBV7-9
TGTGCCAGCAGCTTAAAACCCTACGAGCAGTACTTC
CASSLKPYEQYF
>15|TRBJ2-1|-|TRBD1|TRBV18
TGTGCCAGCTCACCACCAACAGGGGGGTACAATGAGCAGTTCTTC
CASSPPTGGYNEQFF
>12|TRBJ2-4|once|TRBD1|TRBV7-9
TGTGCCAGCAGCGGGGACAGAAACATTCAGTACTTC
CASSGDRNIQYF
>14|TRBJ1-3|-|-|TRBV5-6
TGTGCCAGCAAGACAAGGGGATCAGGAAACACCATATATTTT
CASKTRGSGNTIYF
>15|TRBJ1-2|-|-|TRBV15
TGTGCCACCAGCAGAGACCCTACAGGATTAAAAGGCTACACCTTC
CATSRDPTGLKGYTF
>9|TRBJ2-4|-|-|TRBV29-1
TGCAGCGTAGGGGACATTCAGTACTTC
CSVGDIQYF
>14|TRBJ2-7|once|-|TRBV2
TGTGCCAGCAGTGTTTTAGCCCCCCGACGTGTGCAGTACTTC
CASSVLAPRRVQYF
>14|TRBJ2-1|-|-|TRBV7-8
TGTGCCAGCAGCTCCGTTACTAGATACAATGAGCAGTTCTTC
CASSSVTRYNEQFF
>14|TRBJ1-2|-|-|TRBV6-5
TGTGCCAGCAGTTACGGGTATTTGGGCTATGGCTACACCTTC
CASSYGYLGYGYTF
>16|TRBJ1-1|-|-|TRBV5-5
TGTGCCAGCAGCTTGGCACCGGGGACGGGGAACACTGAAGCTTTCTTT
CASSLAPGTGNTEAFF
>16|TRBJ2-6|-|TRBD2|TRBV7-9
TGTGCCAGCATCCCCCCCGGGGGGACTGGGGCCAACGTCCTGACTTTC
CASIPPGGTGANVLTF
>13|TRBJ2-5|-|-|TRBV18
TGTGCCAGCTCACGGGGGAATGAAGAGACCCAGTACTTC
CASSRGNEETQYF
>14|TRBJ2-1|-|-|TRBV5-8
TGTGCCAGCAGCCCTCGGGACCTATACAATGAGCAGTTCTTC
CASSPRDLYNEQFF
>23|TRBJ2-3|once|TRBD1|TRBV10-3
TGTGCCATCAGTGAGCTCTTGGACCCGGGCCAGGGGGCTGCAAGGCTCCTCACAGATACGCAGTATTTT
CAISELLDPGQGAARLLTDTQYF
>14|TRBJ1-1|-|-|TRBV30
TGTGCCTGGGCGACAGGAGCAGTAGTCACTGAAGCTTTCTTT
CAWATGAVVTEAFF
>15|TRBJ1-2|-|-|TRBV11-2
TGTGCCAGCAGCCCCCTTTGGCAGGGAGGTGATGGCTACACCTTC
CASSPLWQGGDGYTF
>17|TRBJ1-3|-|-|TRBV15
TGTGCCACCAGCAGGGCTGCGCAAGGGTACTCTGGAAACACCATATATTTT
CATSRAAQGYSGNTIYF
>17|TRBJ2-3|-|TRBD2|TRBV5-1
TGCGCCAGCCGAGAGGGACTAGCGAAAGAGGGTCCAGATACGCAGTATTTT
CASREGLAKEGPDTQYF
>14|TRBJ1-2|once|TRBD1|TRBV5-1
TGCGCCAGCAGCAGCACGACAGGGGGCACTGGCTACACCTTT
CASSSTTGGTGYTF
>13|TRBJ2-7|-|-|TRBV2
TGTGCCAGCACTCGGGTCTTACGCCACGAGCAGTACTTC
CASTRVLRHEQYF
>13|TRBJ1-2|few|TRBD1|TRBV5-4
TGTGCCAGCAGCTTGAAGGGGGCGCATGGCTACACCTTC
CASSLKGAHGYTF
>17|TRBJ1-4|-|-|TRBV27
TGTGCCAGCAGCTCTCCCGGGTACCGGGGAACTAATGAAAAACTGTTTTTT
CASSSPGYRGTNEKLFF
>12|TRBJ1-6|-|TRBD1|TRBV2
TGTGCCAGGGGGACAGCGAATTCACCCCTCCACTTT
CARGTANSPLHF
>12|TRBJ2-1|-|-|TRBV19
TGTGCCAGTAGACAGAGCATGGGGGAGCAGTTCTTC
CASRQSMGEQFF
>18|TRBJ1-2|-|-|TRBV6-1
TGTGCCAGCAGTGAATATTTTTCTTTGGGGGGCCCTAACTATGGCTACACCTTC
CASSEYFSLGGPNYGYTF